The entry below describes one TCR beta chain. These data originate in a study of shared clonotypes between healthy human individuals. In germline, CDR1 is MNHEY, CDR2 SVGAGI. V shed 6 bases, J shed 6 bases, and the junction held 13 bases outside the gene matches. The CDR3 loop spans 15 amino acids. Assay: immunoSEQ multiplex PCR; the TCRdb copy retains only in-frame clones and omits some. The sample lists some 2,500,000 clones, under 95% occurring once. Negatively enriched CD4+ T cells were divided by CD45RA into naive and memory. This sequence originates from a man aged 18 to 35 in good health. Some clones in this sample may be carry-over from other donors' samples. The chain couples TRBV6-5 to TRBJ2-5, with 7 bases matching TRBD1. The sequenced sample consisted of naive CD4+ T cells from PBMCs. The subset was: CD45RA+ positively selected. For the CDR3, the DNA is TGTGCCAGCAGACCTATTGACCGGGACAGCCAGACCCAGTACTTC. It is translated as CASRPIDRDSQTQYF.